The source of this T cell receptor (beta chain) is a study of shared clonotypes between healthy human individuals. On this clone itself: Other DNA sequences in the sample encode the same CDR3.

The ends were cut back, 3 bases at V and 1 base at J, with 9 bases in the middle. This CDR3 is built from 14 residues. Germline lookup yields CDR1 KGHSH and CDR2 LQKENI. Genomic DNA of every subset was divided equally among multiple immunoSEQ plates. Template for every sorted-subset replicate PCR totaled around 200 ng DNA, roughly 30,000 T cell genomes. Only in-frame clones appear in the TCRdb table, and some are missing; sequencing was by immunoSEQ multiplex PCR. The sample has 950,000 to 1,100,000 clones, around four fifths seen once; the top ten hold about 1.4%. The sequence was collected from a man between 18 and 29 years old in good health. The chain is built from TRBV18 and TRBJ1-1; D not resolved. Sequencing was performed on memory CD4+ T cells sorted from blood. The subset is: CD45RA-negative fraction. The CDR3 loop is CASSPYRGNTEAFF. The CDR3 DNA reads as TGTGCCAGCTCACCCTACCGGGGGAACACTGAAGCTTTCTTT.